Below, 28 T cell receptor beta chains from the same sample are listed, as sequenced in a study of regulatory T cells in long-lasting Graves disease. Time point given: persistent/refractory GD, antithyroid drugs over 5 years with positive TRAb. Construction of the TCR library relied on RNA isolated from PBMCs. Construction of TCR beta libraries relied on iRepertoire HTBI primers and on Arm-PCR targeting CDR3 regions. TCRdb redid the calling of the multiplex PCR reads with MiXCR, one entry per CDR3 protein. The repertoire holds about 310,000 distinct CDR3 sequences, with 22% as singletons. The specimen comprised peripheral blood mononuclear cells (PBMCs), sampled when the disease was refractory, from a patient treated with antithyroid drugs. The source of these receptors is a female donor with Graves disease.

The chain joins TRBV29-1 to TRBJ2-5; D is unresolved. This CDR3 has 14 amino acids. The germline V gene has CDR1 SQVTM and CDR2 ANQGSEA. V lost 3 bases to trimming and J lost 2 bases, with 13 bases between them. The CDR3 spells CSVEVDRQQETQYF. The CDR3 DNA reads TGCAGCGTTGAGGTAGATAGGCAACAAGAGACCCAGTACTTC.

The rearrangement joins TRBV29-1 to TRBJ2-2; D perhaps matches TRBD2 (5 bases). CDR3 size: 12 residues. From germline, CDR1 is SQVTM and CDR2 ANQGSEA. V was clipped by 5 bases and J by 3 bases, with 7 bases between them. The CDR3 is CSVKRDTGELFF. CDR3 bases: TGCAGCGTTAAGAGGGACACCGGGGAGCTGTTTTTT.

This sequence joins TRBV10-3 and TRBJ2-3; 9 nucleotides align to TRBD2. Germline values: CDR1 ENHRY, CDR2 SYGVKD. The CDR3 is 15 amino acids. The V segment lost 10 bases and the J segment 2 bases; nucleotides outside the gene matches: 10. DNA for the CDR3: TGTGCCAGTGCTCTTAGCGGGAGCTACACAGATACGCAGTATTTT. It codes for CASALSGSYTDTQYF.

The chain uses TRBV7-6 and TRBJ2-2, with TRBD2 identical over 8 bases. This CDR3 is built from 16 residues. The V segment lost 5 bases and the J segment 1 base; nucleotides outside the gene matches: 6. Germline V gene lookup returns CDR1 SGHVS and CDR2 FNYEAQ. This CDR3 is CASSHPSGLNTGELFF. CDR3 nucleotide sequence: TGTGCCAGCAGCCACCCTAGCGGGTTGAACACCGGGGAGCTGTTTTTT.

The sample holds many counts of this clonotype. The chain couples TRBV6-2 or TRBV6-3 to TRBJ1-5, with D tentatively TRBD1 (5 bases). From germline, CDR1 is MNHEY and CDR2 SVGEGT. The CDR3 loop spans 17 amino acids. Trimming cost V 2 bases and J 5 bases, with 19 bases left between them. This CDR3 is CASSYPTGSRGHQPQHF. The CDR3 nucleotides read TGTGCCAGCAGTTACCCCACGGGATCAAGGGGTCATCAGCCCCAGCATTTT.

The chain has TRBV11-2 and TRBJ2-7; 10 positions agree with TRBD2. Trimming took 0 bases from V and 7 from J; bases not matched to a gene: 12. The CDR3 covers 17 residues. Looked up from germline, CDR1 is SGHAT and CDR2 is FQNNGV. For the CDR3, the DNA is TGTGCCAGCAGCTTAGATAAAATACTAGCGGGATATGGGGAGCAGTACTTC. Translating it yields CASSLDKILAGYGEQYF. Together with reference TRBV11-2 and TRBJ2-7, the CDR3 gives the full variable domain: EAGVAQSPRYKIIEKRQSVAFWCNPISGHATLYWYQQILGQGPKLLIQFQNNGVVDDSQLPKDRFSAERLKGVDSTLKIQPAKLEDSAVYLCASSLDKILAGYGEQYFGPGTRLTVT.

The chain couples TRBV12-3 or TRBV12-4 to TRBJ2-2; 10 nucleotides line up with TRBD2. The CDR3 is 14 amino acids. V dropped 8 bases and J dropped 4; count of bases not matched to a gene: 4. The CDR3 DNA reads as TGTGCCAGCCTTAGCGGGAGGAGCACCGGGGAGCTGTTTTTT. Its protein is CASLSGRSTGELFF.

This clonotype was observed at least ten times. V and J are TRBV2 and TRBJ1-1; D perhaps matches TRBD1 (6 bases). V dropped 4 bases and J dropped 2 bases, with 11 bases sitting between them. The CDR3 contains 14 residues. Germline V gene sequence: CDR1 SNHLY, CDR2 FYNNEI. CDR3 sequence reads: CASSADRFNTEAFF. DNA of the CDR3: TGTGCCAGCAGTGCGGACAGATTTAACACTGAAGCTTTCTTT.

This clonotype has a handful of counts. The rearrangement links TRBV18 to TRBJ2-7; D gene unclear. V was clipped by 1 base and J by 7 bases, with 20 bases between them. The length of the CDR3 is 16 residues. The germline V gene has CDR1 KGHSH and CDR2 LQKENI. The CDR3 DNA sequence: TGTGCCAGCTCACCACACCCCCCCGGGTTGCAATGGGAGCAGTACTTC. This encodes CASSPHPPGLQWEQYF. Together with reference TRBV18 and TRBJ2-7, the CDR3 gives the full variable domain: NAGVMQNPRHLVRRRGQEARLRCSPMKGHSHVYWYRQLPEEGLKFMVYLQKENIIDESGMPKERFSAEFPKEGPSILRIQQVVRGDSAAYFCASSPHPPGLQWEQYFGPGTRLTVT.

V usage is TRBV19 and J usage is TRBJ1-2, with D maybe TRBD1 (6 bases). The CDR3 has 12 residues. Germline V gene data show CDR1 as LNHDA and CDR2 as SQIVND (reference sequence). Deletions cut 5 bases from V and 8 bases from J, with 12 bases between. The CDR3 is CASSGGPLGYTF. The CDR3 DNA sequence: TGTGCCAGTAGTGGGGGCCCGTTGGGCTACACCTTC.

The sample holds a few counts of this clonotype. The chain recombines TRBV2 with TRBJ2-7, with 7 nucleotides matching TRBD1. CDR3 length equals 14 residues. CDR1 and CDR2 from the germline V gene are SNHLY and FYNNEI. The V segment lost 3 bases and the J segment 2 bases; nucleotides outside the gene matches: 4. The CDR3 coding sequence is TGTGCCAGCAGTGACTCCACAGGGGCCTACGAGCAGTACTTC. It encodes CASSDSTGAYEQYF.

This clonotype has ten or more counts. V usage is TRBV24-1 and J usage is TRBJ2-5, with 7 positions matching TRBD2. The CDR3 contains 17 residues. Germline V lookup: CDR1 KGHDR, CDR2 SFDVKD. The J segment lost 5 bases and the V segment lost 2 bases, leaving 13 bases of the junction unmatched. The CDR3 sequence: CATSDSSGLAAWETQYF. CDR3 DNA sequence: TGTGCCACCAGTGATTCATCTGGCCTAGCGGCTTGGGAGACCCAGTACTTC.

This clonotype was recorded at least ten times. The chain couples TRBV20-1 to TRBJ1-2; D unclear. The CDR3 consists of 11 residues. V was cut by 7 bases and J by 2 bases, with 8 bases left in between. Germline-derived CDR1 and CDR2 are DFQATT and SNEGSKA (reference sequence). As DNA, the CDR3 is TGCAGTGTATTCCAGAACTATGGCTACACCTTC. It yields the protein CSVFQNYGYTF.

About this clonotype: One base away lies a much larger clone, so this may be a sequencing read error. The chain has TRBV28 and TRBJ2-7; tentatively, D is TRBD1 (6 bases). Trimming cost V 5 bases and J 3 bases, with 17 bases left between them. Germline CDR1 reads MDHEN; CDR2 reads SYDVKM. The CDR3 covers 15 residues. The CDR3 DNA reads TGTGCCAGCAGTGACCCCGGACAGTGCCTCTACGAGCAGTACTTC. Translating it yields CASSDPGQCLYEQYF.

This clonotype has only one observation. This CDR3 is CASSQVVGGRTDTQYF. The CDR3 DNA reads TGTGCCAGCAGCCAAGTCGTGGGAGGGCGCACAGATACGCAGTATTTT. The V gene is TRBV4-2, the J gene TRBJ2-3; 7 positions agree with TRBD2. Germline V CDR1 and CDR2: LGHNA, YNFKEQ. This CDR3 comprises 16 residues. Unmatched junction bases numbered 5, after V lost 1 base and J lost 1 base.

The rearrangement uses TRBV20-1 and TRBJ2-1; no clear D. The V and J ends lost 5 bases and 2 bases respectively, with 10 bases between them. The CDR3 is made up of 13 amino acids. Germline-derived CDR1 and CDR2 are DFQATT and SNEGSKA (reference sequence). CDR3 in amino acids: CSAYKKTYNEQFF. The CDR3 DNA sequence: TGCAGTGCTTACAAAAAAACCTACAATGAGCAGTTCTTC.

This clonotype was detected once. The chain combines TRBV10-2 with TRBJ2-7; 7 positions agree with TRBD1. Germline values: CDR1 WSHSY, CDR2 SAAADI. There are 13 residues in the CDR3. J gave up 7 bases and V 0 bases, and 3 bases lay outside the gene matches. As DNA, the CDR3 is TGCGCCAGCAGTGAGTCGGGACAGAGAGAGCAGTACTTC. Translation gives CASSESGQREQYF.

This clonotype was seen many times. The rearrangement links TRBV6-2 or TRBV6-3 to TRBJ1-1; D not resolved. Germline assignment: CDR1 MNHEY and CDR2 SVGEGT. V was shortened by 0 bases and J by 1 base, with 6 bases between the two germline ends. The CDR3 has 14 residues. CDR3 protein: CASSYSGRNTEAFF. CDR3 sequence (DNA): TGTGCCAGCAGTTACTCGGGGAGGAACACTGAAGCTTTCTTT.

This clonotype showed up many times. The V gene is TRBV20-1, the J gene TRBJ1-4; D gene unclear. The V gene lost 5 bases and the J gene lost 0 bases, with 10 bases spanning the gap. CDR1 and CDR2 from the germline V gene are DFQATT and SNEGSKA (reference sequence). This CDR3 region has 14 residues. In DNA form, the CDR3 reads TGCAGTGCTGCGGACGGGGCAACTAATGAAAAACTGTTTTTT. It codes for CSAADGATNEKLFF.

The chain carries TRBV28 and TRBJ1-2; 8 bases line up with TRBD1. The J segment lost 5 bases and the V segment lost 6 bases, leaving 17 bases of the junction unmatched. The CDR3 contains 17 residues. CDR1 MDHEN and CDR2 SYDVKM come from the germline V gene. The CDR3 here is CASRRTGTGYGRYGYTF. CDR3 nucleotide sequence: TGTGCCAGCAGACGGACCGGGACAGGATACGGCCGATATGGCTACACCTTC.

The chain joins TRBV19 to TRBJ1-5; 11 nucleotides agree with TRBD1. Germline-derived CDR1 and CDR2 are LNHDA and SQIVND (reference sequence). The CDR3 extends over 17 amino acids. V shed 5 bases, J shed 0 bases, and the junction held 6 bases outside the gene matches. The CDR3, as DNA: TGTGCCAGTAGTGGGACAGGGGGATACTATAGCAATCAGCCCCAGCATTTT. It specifies CASSGTGGYYSNQPQHF.

This clonotype was observed at least ten times. The V gene is TRBV29-1, the J gene TRBJ2-5, with 9 bases identical to TRBD1. After removal of 6 bases from V and 3 bases from J, the junction contained 2 bases not matched to a gene. The CDR3 consists of 12 residues. CDR1 is SQVTM, CDR2 ANQGSEA, per germline. CDR3 nucleotide sequence: TGCAGCGTCCGACAGGGGGAAGAGACCCAGTACTTC. This translates into CSVRQGEETQYF.

This clonotype was found a few times. The chain couples TRBV18 to TRBJ2-7; 7 bases map to TRBD1. V gave up 3 bases and J gave up 3 bases; unmatched junction bases: 11. CDR1 KGHSH and CDR2 LQKENI come from the germline V gene. The CDR3 is made up of 16 amino acids. Here the CDR3 DNA reads TGTGCCAGCTCACCGATTAAGGGGGACAGAGACTACGAGCAGTACTTC. It encodes CASSPIKGDRDYEQYF.

This chain connects TRBV9 to TRBJ1-2; D is uncertain. This CDR3 comprises 15 residues. CDR1 and CDR2 from the germline V gene are SGDLS and YYNGEE. V was cut by 0 bases and J by 4 bases, with 13 bases left in between. The CDR3 is CASSVEVGYSYGYTF. CDR3 nucleotide sequence: TGTGCCAGCAGCGTAGAAGTCGGATATTCCTATGGCTACACCTTC.

V usage is TRBV19 and J usage is TRBJ2-5; perhaps TRBD2 as D (7 bases). The CDR3 sequence is 16 residues long. V was cut by 4 bases and J by 5 bases, with 20 bases left in between. CDR1 LNHDA and CDR2 SQIVND come from the germline V gene (reference sequence). The CDR3 loop reads CASSRRGGLTGETQYF. CDR3 DNA sequence: TGTGCCAGTAGTAGAAGGGGGGGATTGACCGGGGAGACCCAGTACTTC.

This clonotype was recorded many times. Germline is not matched at one junction end, which may reflect a read error. The rearrangement links TRBV7-7 to TRBJ2-2; D possibly corresponds to TRBD2 (5 bases). Germline values: CDR1 SSHAT, CDR2 FNYEAQ (reference sequence). This CDR3 region has 14 residues. In DNA form, the CDR3 reads TGTGCTAGCAGCCCTACCTCTAGCCCCGGGGAGCTGTTTTTT. This sequence encodes CASSPTSSPGELFF.

Many counts were recorded for this clonotype. This chain joins TRBV3-1 and TRBJ2-7; 7 nucleotides match TRBD1. The J segment lost 2 bases and the V segment lost 4 bases, leaving 5 bases of the junction unmatched. Germline CDR1 LGHDT, CDR2 YNNKEL (reference sequence). The CDR3 totals 14 residues. The CDR3: CASSPSGTAYEQYF. The CDR3 region has the DNA TGTGCCAGCAGCCCATCTGGGACAGCCTACGAGCAGTACTTC.

This clonotype was counted many times. The chain uses TRBV12-3 or TRBV12-4 and TRBJ1-2; TRBD1 matches 8 bases. There are 15 residues in the CDR3. Trimming took 2 bases from V and 5 from J; bases not matched to a gene: 7. The CDR3 DNA sequence: TGTGCCAGCAGTTTATATTGGACAGGGAAGTATGGCTACACCTTC. Its protein is CASSLYWTGKYGYTF.